This T cell receptor beta chain was recovered during a study of OX40 agonist ivuxolimab in advanced cancers. Notes on the research overall: The costimulatory receptor OX40 (CD134) was targeted by ivuxolimab, a fully human IgG2 agonistic monoclonal antibody. Intravenous ivuxolimab was administered to patients every 2 weeks at six dose levels: 0.01, 0.1, 0.3, 1.5, 3 and 10 mg/kg. Of the roughly 50 dose-escalation patients, hepatocellular carcinoma was present in about 20, melanoma in about 15, renal cell carcinoma in 9 and head and neck cancer in 9. A male proportion of around 83% and a mean age of roughly 55 years, ranging from about 20 to 85, were recorded for the dose-escalation cohort. Patients were allowed to have had prior anti-PD-1, anti-PD-L1 or anti-CTLA-4 therapy, and around 37% of the dose-escalation patients had previously received checkpoint inhibitors. Partial responses were achieved by three dose-escalation patients, of whom one had hepatocellular carcinoma and two had cutaneous melanoma. Peripheral TCRbeta sequencing was intended to test whether TCR sequence diversity was altered and clonal T-cell expansion was caused by ivuxolimab. The paper covers the monotherapy dose-escalation part of the phase I ivuxolimab trial, which included N ≈ 57 patients. Paper-wide results and their limitations: At doses from 0.1 to 3.0 mg/kg, clonal expansion was seen in both CD4+ and CD8+ blood T cells between baseline and week 6. Low levels of normalized T-cell clonal expansion were also seen in some patients who did not respond. On average, CD8+ T cells showed more expanded clones than CD4+ T cells after ivuxolimab. Which antigens the clonally expanded peripheral T cells were specific for was not determined. In partial responders in the 0.1-3.0 mg/kg groups, normalized peripheral clonal expansion was found to be among the lowest, especially among CD8+ T cells.

CDR1 is given as SGHRS and CDR2 as YFSETQ, both from the germline V gene. V gives up 0 bases and J gives up 4 bases, and the segment between their germline ends measures 15 bases. Spanning cysteine to phenylalanine, the CDR3 consists of 16 amino acids. Of all the DNA, just the CDR3 is kept, 48 bases in frame from base 1. Genomic DNA was isolated from the sorted cells so that the TCRbeta CDR3 region could be sequenced. The immunoSEQ Assay was used to sequence the TCRbeta CDR3 regions. TCRdb stores this immuneACCESS table with in-frame sequences only. Part of the clones is absent; in the studies checked, under half of the shortfall reflects unresolved V genes, and no reason is known for the rest. The table for this sample lists 60,000 or so clones; roughly 88% of them were counted only once. The top ten constitute around 5% of the sample. Patients with a history of autoimmune disease or receiving systemic immunosuppression were excluded from the trial. Peripheral blood for TCR sequencing was collected from all dose cohorts at baseline, on cycle 4 day 1, and on cycle 7 day 1. Samples were obtained from an open-label, multicenter, first-in-human phase I dose-escalation trial of ivuxolimab. Adults with locally advanced or metastatic melanoma, renal cell, hepatocellular, or head and neck squamous cell carcinoma were enrolled in the trial. Before TCR sequencing, CD4+ T cells and CD8+ T cells were sorted from peripheral blood as separate populations.

This clone was recorded once. The clone's antigen remains unknown. No much larger clone exists at a distance of one base, and base qualities are not known. This receptor was taken from an adult with an advanced solid tumor such as melanoma, head and neck, liver or kidney cancer. Sequences were derived from CD4+ or CD8+ T cells sorted from blood, sampled in a trial of the OX40 agonist ivuxolimab. Here the chain combines TRBV5-1 and TRBJ2-3, with the D assignment possibly TRBD1 or TRBD2, given 5 matching bases for each. The DNA sequence is TGCGCCAGCAGCTTGGGGGGCGGCCAGGACTCAGATACGCAGTATTTT. Translated, this gives CASSLGGGQDSDTQYF.